The entry below describes one T cell receptor (beta chain). No antigen is known for it. The method was immunoSEQ multiplex PCR; TCRdb's version includes in-frame clones alone and lacks a portion of them. This table has approximately 27,000 clones, roughly 79% appearing once. The V gene lost 6 bases and the J gene lost 1 base, with 15 bases spanning the gap. Per the germline V gene, CDR1 is MDHEN and CDR2 is SYDVKM. The length of the CDR3 is 15 residues. This entry comes from a study of STAT5B mutations in CD4+ large granular lymphocyte leukemia. Study results and limitations: Without HLA matching, higher CD4+ than CD8+ T-LGLL clonality could reflect small sample size. 8/27 top patient clones versus 2/35 control clones were TRBV06-family.

This sequence originates from a human donor in good health. Sequenced: CD4+ T cells from blood buffy coats. This rearrangement joins TRBV28 to TRBJ1-2; D uncertain. The CDR3 region is CASSPIRILNYGYTF. CDR3 bases: TGTGCCAGCAGCCCAATCAGGATTCTTAACTATGGCTACACCTTC.